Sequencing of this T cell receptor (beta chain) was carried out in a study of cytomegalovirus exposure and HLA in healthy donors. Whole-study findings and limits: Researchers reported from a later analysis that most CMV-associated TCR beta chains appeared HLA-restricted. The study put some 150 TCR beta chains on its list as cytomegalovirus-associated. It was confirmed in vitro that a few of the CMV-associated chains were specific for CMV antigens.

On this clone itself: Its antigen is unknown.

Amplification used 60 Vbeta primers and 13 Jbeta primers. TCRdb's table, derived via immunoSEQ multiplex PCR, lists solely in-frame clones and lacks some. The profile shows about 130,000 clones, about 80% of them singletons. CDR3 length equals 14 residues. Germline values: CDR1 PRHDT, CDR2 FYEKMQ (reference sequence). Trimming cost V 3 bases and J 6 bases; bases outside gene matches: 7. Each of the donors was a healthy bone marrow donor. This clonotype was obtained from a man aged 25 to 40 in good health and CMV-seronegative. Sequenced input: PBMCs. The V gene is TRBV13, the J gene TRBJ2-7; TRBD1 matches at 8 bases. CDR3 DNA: TGTGCCAGCAGCTTCCGGACAGGGCTGGGCGAGCAGTACTTC. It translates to CASSFRTGLGEQYF. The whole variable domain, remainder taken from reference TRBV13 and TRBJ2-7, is AAGVIQSPRHLIKEKRETATLKCYPIPRHDTVYWYQQGPGQDPQFLISFYEKMQSDKGSIPDRFSAQQFSDYHSELNMSSLELGDSALYFCASSFRTGLGEQYFGPGTRLTVT.